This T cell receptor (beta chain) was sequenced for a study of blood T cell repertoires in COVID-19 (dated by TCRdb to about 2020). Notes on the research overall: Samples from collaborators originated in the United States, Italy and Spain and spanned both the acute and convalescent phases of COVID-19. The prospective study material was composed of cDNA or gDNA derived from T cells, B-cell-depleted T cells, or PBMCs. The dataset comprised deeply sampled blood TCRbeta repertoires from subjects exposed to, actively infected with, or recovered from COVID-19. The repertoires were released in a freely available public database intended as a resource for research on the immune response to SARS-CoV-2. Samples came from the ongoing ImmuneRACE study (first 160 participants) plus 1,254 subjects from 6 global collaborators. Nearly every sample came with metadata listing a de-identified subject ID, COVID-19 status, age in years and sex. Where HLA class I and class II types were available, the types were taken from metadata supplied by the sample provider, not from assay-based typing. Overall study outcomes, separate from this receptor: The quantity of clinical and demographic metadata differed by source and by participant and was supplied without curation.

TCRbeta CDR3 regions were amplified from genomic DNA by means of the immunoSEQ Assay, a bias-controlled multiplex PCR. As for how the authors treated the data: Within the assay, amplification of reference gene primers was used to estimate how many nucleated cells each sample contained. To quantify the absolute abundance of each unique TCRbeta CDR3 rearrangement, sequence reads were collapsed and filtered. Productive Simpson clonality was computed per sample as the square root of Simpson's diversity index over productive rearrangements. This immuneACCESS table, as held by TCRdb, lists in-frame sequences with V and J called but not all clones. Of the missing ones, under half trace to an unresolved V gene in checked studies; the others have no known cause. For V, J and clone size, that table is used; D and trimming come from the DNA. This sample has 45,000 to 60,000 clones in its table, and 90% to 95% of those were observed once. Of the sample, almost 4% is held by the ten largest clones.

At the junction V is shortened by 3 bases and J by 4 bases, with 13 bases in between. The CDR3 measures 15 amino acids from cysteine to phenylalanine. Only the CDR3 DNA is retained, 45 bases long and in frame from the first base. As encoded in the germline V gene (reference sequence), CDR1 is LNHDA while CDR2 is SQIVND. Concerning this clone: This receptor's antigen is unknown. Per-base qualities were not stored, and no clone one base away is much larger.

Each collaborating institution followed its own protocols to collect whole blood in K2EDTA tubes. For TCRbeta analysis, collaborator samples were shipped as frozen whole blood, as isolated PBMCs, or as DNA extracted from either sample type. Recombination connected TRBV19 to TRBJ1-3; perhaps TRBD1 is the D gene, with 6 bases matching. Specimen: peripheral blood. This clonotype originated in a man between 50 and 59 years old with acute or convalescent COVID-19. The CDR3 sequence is CASSISGGAGNTIYF. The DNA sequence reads TGTGCCAGTAGTATTTCGGGGGGCGCCGGAAACACCATATATTTT.